These 21 T cell receptor beta chains were sequenced from one sample in a study of OX40 agonist ivuxolimab in advanced cancers. The method was the immunoSEQ multiplex PCR assay. TCRdb took this table from immuneACCESS and kept in-frame rearrangements with V and J called. Such tables lack part of the clones; where checked against another copy, unresolved V genes explain under half of the gap, and the rest is unexplained. This sample gives tens of thousands of clones in total; around 92% of them show up just once. The top ten clonotypes cover 9.5% of the sample. The sample consisted of CD4+ or CD8+ T cells sorted from blood, taken in a trial of the OX40 agonist ivuxolimab. The source is an adult with an advanced solid tumor such as melanoma, head and neck, liver or kidney cancer.

By its share, this clone is medium-sized (0.01 to 0.1%). V is TRBV6-1 and J is TRBJ1-5, with a weak D call TRBD1 (6 bases). Germline assignment: CDR1 MNHNS and CDR2 SASEGT. The CDR3 is made up of 15 amino acids. V shed 6 bases and J shed 0 bases, with 12 bases lying between them. The CDR3 region is CASRVAGDSNQPQHF. The CDR3 DNA sequence: TGTGCCAGCAGGGTGGCAGGGGATAGCAATCAGCCCCAGCATTTT.

For this clone: The sample holds other DNA sequences that translate to the same CDR3. The chain employs TRBV18 and TRBJ2-1; no clear D. V was pared by 4 bases and J by 7 bases, with 5 bases between. Germline CDR1 KGHSH, CDR2 LQKENI. The CDR3 runs 11 residues. The CDR3 spells CASSLANEQFF. The CDR3 DNA reads TGTGCCAGCTCACTCGCGAATGAGCAGTTCTTC.

CDR3 loop: CASSWSLNYGYTF. In DNA form, the CDR3 reads TGTGCCAGCAGTTGGAGTCTTAACTATGGCTACACCTTC. This chain joins TRBV27 and TRBJ1-2; no firm D call. Germline values: CDR1 MNHEY, CDR2 SMNVEV (reference sequence). The CDR3 spans 13 residues. V was shortened by 4 bases and J by 1 base, with 7 bases between the two germline ends.

This clone was seen once. This sequence joins TRBV28 and TRBJ2-7; the D gene could be TRBD1 or TRBD2 (5 bases each). Germline V gene data show CDR1 as MDHEN and CDR2 as SYDVKM. The CDR3 consists of 17 residues. Trimming left V 4 bases short and J 3 bases short, with 22 bases between. CDR3 DNA sequence: TGTGCCAGCAGTTCCCTCATCCTACCGGGGCCAGACTACGAGCAGTACTTC. Its translation: CASSSLILPGPDYEQYF.

The V gene is TRBV27, the J gene TRBJ2-3; no clear D. Trimming took 6 bases from V and 5 from J, leaving 9 bases between them. This CDR3 region has 12 residues. Germline V gene sequence: CDR1 MNHEY, CDR2 SMNVEV (reference sequence). The CDR3 nucleotides read TGTGCCAGCAGGACCTTGGGAGATACGCAGTATTTT. Protein: CASRTLGDTQYF.

The V gene is TRBV7-3, the J gene TRBJ2-2; no definite D call. CDR1 SGHTA and CDR2 FQGTGA come from the germline V gene. Trimming shortened V by 0 bases and J by 3 bases, and 11 bases separated the two germline ends. The CDR3 runs 16 residues. CDR3 nucleotides: TGTGCCAGCAGCTTAACGAGGATAGCCGACACCGGGGAGCTGTTTTTT. Its protein is CASSLTRIADTGELFF. Full variable domain (outside the CDR3, taken from reference TRBV7-3 and TRBJ2-2): GAGVSQTPSNKVTEKGKYVELRCDPISGHTALYWYRQSLGQGPEFLIYFQGTGAADDSGLPNDRFFAVRPEGSVSTLKIQRTERGDSAVYLCASSLTRIADTGELFFGEGSRLTVL.

The chain recombines TRBV7-9 with TRBJ2-3, with 10 bases fitting TRBD2. Germline values: CDR1 SEHNR, CDR2 FQNEAQ (reference sequence). V gave up 6 bases and J gave up 1 base; unmatched junction bases: 4. The CDR3 covers 15 residues. CDR3 DNA: TGTGCCAGCAGACCAGGACTAGCGGGCACAGATACGCAGTATTTT. The encoded protein is CASRPGLAGTDTQYF.

The chain recombines TRBV2 with TRBJ2-7; possibly TRBD2 for D (5 bases). V dropped 2 bases and J dropped 5 bases, with 19 bases sitting between them. Germline V gene data show CDR1 as SNHLY and CDR2 as FYNNEI. This CDR3 has 16 residues. CDR3 nucleotides: TGTGCCAGCAGTGAACCAACTGCGCCCCGGGGAAACGAGCAGTACTTC. Translating it yields CASSEPTAPRGNEQYF.

This chain joins TRBV9 and TRBJ2-1; 10 bases are shared with TRBD2. The CDR3 spans 15 residues. V was pared by 3 bases and J by 7 bases, with 7 bases of the junction left unmatched. Germline lookup yields CDR1 SGDLS and CDR2 YYNGEE. The CDR3 loop reads CASSEREGHWNEQFF. The CDR3, as DNA: TGTGCCAGCAGCGAGCGGGAGGGCCATTGGAATGAGCAGTTCTTC.

This chain uses TRBV11-2 with TRBJ2-7; TRBD2 matches at 8 bases. V lost 6 bases, J lost 2 bases, and 6 bases stayed unmatched. The length of the CDR3 is 14 residues. Per the germline V gene, CDR1 is SGHAT and CDR2 is FQNNGV. Written as DNA, the CDR3 is TGTGCCAGCAGTTACGGGGGGGGACCCTACGAGCAGTACGTC. Its translation: CASSYGGGPYEQYV.

The V call is TRBV5-1, the J call TRBJ1-6; the D is unclear. V was cut by 0 bases and J by 8 bases, with 12 bases left in between. Germline V gives CDR1 SGHRS, CDR2 YFSETQ. The CDR3 sequence is 15 residues long. CDR3 DNA sequence: TGCGCCAGCAGCTTGGACGGAAGGTTCGATTCACCCCTCCACTTT. It specifies CASSLDGRFDSPLHF. The full variable domain, completed using reference TRBV5-1 and TRBJ1-6, is KAGVTQTPRYLIKTRGQQVTLSCSPISGHRSVSWYQQTPGQGLQFLFEYFSETQRNKGNFPGRFSGRQFSNSRSEMNVSTLELGDSALYLCASSLDGRFDSPLHFGNGTRLTVT.

The chain couples TRBV6-1 to TRBJ1-1, with D maybe TRBD1 (6 bases). Germline CDR1 reads MNHNS; CDR2 reads SASEGT. The V end lost 7 bases, the J end lost 0 bases, and 15 bases lay between the germline ends. This CDR3 comprises 15 residues. This CDR3 is CASTGRGGLNTEAFF. For the CDR3, the DNA is TGTGCCAGCACCGGACGCGGGGGCTTGAACACTGAAGCTTTCTTT.

This chain uses TRBV6-6 with TRBJ2-3; D tentatively fits TRBD1 or TRBD2 (5 bases each). This CDR3 is 16 amino acids long. Trimming took off 8 bases at V and 1 base at J, with 19 bases between the two ends. Per the germline V gene, CDR1 is MNHNY and CDR2 is SVGAGI (reference sequence). The CDR3 here is CASLRDPLGGTDTQYF. CDR3 nucleotide sequence: TGTGCCAGCCTCCGGGACCCCCTTGGGGGCACAGATACGCAGTATTTT.

The gene calls are TRBV2 and TRBJ1-1; no firm D call. CDR1 and CDR2 from the germline V gene are SNHLY and FYNNEI. This CDR3 region has 14 residues. The V and J ends lost 4 bases and 1 base respectively, with 10 bases between them. CDR3 sequence (DNA): TGTGCCAGCAGTGCGGAGAGCGAGAACACTGAAGCTTTCTTT. Protein sequence: CASSAESENTEAFF.

This clone was detected only once. The chain joins TRBV2 to TRBJ2-2; maybe TRBD1 (6 bases). The CDR3 is 14 amino acids. Germline V lookup: CDR1 SNHLY, CDR2 FYNNEI. Trimming removed 8 bases from V and 0 bases from J, with 10 bases in between. CDR3 nucleotides: TGTGCCAGCCTCAGGGGAGCGAACACCGGGGAGCTGTTTTTT. Residues: CASLRGANTGELFF.

The J gene is TRBJ1-2, the V gene TRBV5-5; D perhaps matches TRBD1 (5 bases). Germline-derived CDR1 and CDR2 are SGHKS and YYEKEE (reference sequence). There are 16 residues in the CDR3. Trimming took off 2 bases at V and 4 bases at J, with 18 bases between the two ends. The CDR3: CASSFQDRDLFYGYTF. As DNA, the CDR3 is TGTGCCAGCAGCTTCCAAGACAGAGACCTATTCTATGGCTACACCTTC.

The genes are TRBV9 and TRBJ2-1, with TRBD2 matching over 13 bases. The CDR3 spans 15 residues. Germline assignment: CDR1 SGDLS and CDR2 YYNGEE. Trimming at V came to 4 bases and at J to 9 bases, leaving 7 bases not matched to a gene. As DNA, the CDR3 is TGTGCCAGCAGCCCTTGGACTAGCGGGAGTATTGAGCAGTTCTTC. Its protein is CASSPWTSGSIEQFF.

The chain joins TRBV11-2 to TRBJ2-7; 11 bases fit TRBD1. The CDR3 covers 16 residues. Germline V gives CDR1 SGHAT, CDR2 FQNNGV. The junction had 10 bases not matched to a gene; V was cut back by 5 bases and J by 4 bases. The CDR3 DNA sequence: TGTGCCAGCAGCGTCGGACAGGGGGCGCTGGGGTACGAGCAGTACGTC. It yields the protein CASSVGQGALGYEQYV.

The chain carries TRBV6-5 and TRBJ1-2; D might be TRBD1 (5 bases). Germline V gene data show CDR1 as MNHEY and CDR2 as SVGAGI. CDR3 size: 15 residues. V was trimmed by 8 bases and J by 1 base, leaving 17 bases between them. This chain's CDR3 is CASSDGAGSNYGYTF. The CDR3 nucleotides are TGTGCCAGCTCTGATGGGGCAGGGAGTAACTATGGCTACACCTTC.

The chain couples TRBV28 to TRBJ1-1; 7 positions agree with TRBD1. The CDR3 loop spans 16 amino acids. With V trimmed by 3 bases and J by 0 bases, 7 bases remained unmatched. The V gene's germline CDR1 is MDHEN and CDR2 SYDVKM. CDR3 nucleotide sequence: TGTGCCAGCAGTTTTGGGCAGGGGGGACTGAACACTGAAGCTTTCTTT. It translates to CASSFGQGGLNTEAFF.

The chain has TRBV7-2 and TRBJ2-4, with D possibly TRBD2 on 6 matching bases. Trimming removed 7 bases at V and 3 bases at J, with 16 bases between. The CDR3 contains 15 residues. CDR1 and CDR2 (germline): SGHTA, FQGNSA. The CDR3 DNA is TGTGCCAGCACCTCTAGCCCGGAGGGCAAAAACATTCAGTACTTC. Its protein is CASTSSPEGKNIQYF.